This T cell receptor (beta chain) is drawn from a study of blood T cell repertoires in COVID-19. Study-level background: T cells, B-cell-depleted T cells, or PBMCs provided the cDNA or gDNA that served as material.

This clone appeared once. Original processing notes: Amplifying reference gene primers gave estimates of nucleated cell counts. Sequencing was performed with immunoSEQ multiplex PCR; in TCRdb, only in-frame clones are kept and a portion is missing. Clone size and V and J calls were adopted from that table, with D and trimming inferred from the DNA. Of tens of thousands of clones listed, about 80% are singletons. The receptor comes from a woman between 55 and 75 years old with acute or convalescent COVID-19. The sample consisted of peripheral blood.

CDR3 sequence: CASSPPAGAVSGNTIYF. The CDR3 DNA is TGTGCCAGCTCACCACCTGCGGGGGCGGTCTCTGGAAACACCATATATTTT. The chain employs TRBV18 and TRBJ1-3, with a weak D call TRBD1 (6 bases). Trimming left V 0 bases short and J 0 bases short, with 12 bases between. Germline CDR1 reads KGHSH; CDR2 reads LQKENI. The CDR3 spans 17 residues.